This is a list of T cell receptor beta chains from one sample in a study of vaccination effects on CD4 cells after COVID-19. Here immunoSEQ multiplex PCR was the method, and the copy in TCRdb shows in-frame clones only, minus some. The sample has 78,000 or so clones, 78% seen once. These TCRs' antigens remain unknown. Sequences were derived from CD4+ T cells from PBMCs cultured with SARS-CoV-2 spike peptides, sampled before COVID-19 vaccination. Every receptor here comes from a human donor who received a COVID-19 vaccine. The CDR3 runs from the conserved cysteine through the conserved F or W. A D gene is named only where the DNA matches it firmly. Rows give clone size only sometimes, using once, few, many, or a class for an expanded clone.

v_gene	d_gene	j_gene	abundance	CDR3aa	CDR3nt
TRBV27	-	TRBJ1-5	-	CASSPDRNNQPQHF	TGTGCCAGCAGTCCTGACAGAAACAATCAGCCCCAGCATTTT
TRBV5-1	-	TRBJ2-3	few	CASSLLQGGDTQYF	TGCGCCAGCAGCTTGCTGCAGGGCGGAGATACGCAGTATTTT
TRBV6-5	-	TRBJ2-3	-	CASSYSWAGADTQYF	TGTGCCAGCAGTTACTCTTGGGCGGGGGCTGATACGCAGTATTTT
TRBV5-1	TRBD2	TRBJ2-2	-	CASSLAGGGATGELFF	TGCGCCAGCAGCTTGGCCGGCGGGGGGGCCACCGGGGAGCTGTTTTTT
TRBV7-2	TRBD1	TRBJ2-3	-	CASSSDRNTDTQYF	TGTGCCAGCAGCTCGGACAGGAACACAGATACGCAGTATTTT
TRBV7-9	-	TRBJ2-5	once	CASSLRAQETQYF	TGTGCCAGCAGCCTCCGGGCCCAAGAGACCCAGTACTTC
TRBV7-2	-	TRBJ1-1	once	CASSPWTVNTEAFF	TGTGCCAGCAGCCCCTGGACGGTTAACACTGAAGCTTTCTTT
TRBV9	-	TRBJ1-1	-	CASSVEGNTEAFF	TGTGCCAGCAGCGTAGAAGGGAACACTGAAGCTTTCTTT
TRBV4-1	TRBD1	TRBJ2-4	-	CASSQGDRVGKNIQYF	TGCGCCAGCAGCCAAGGGGACAGGGTCGGCAAAAACATTCAGTACTTC
TRBV20-1	-	TRBJ1-2	-	CSASGRGSGGADGYTF	TGCAGTGCTAGTGGCAGAGGCTCTGGCGGGGCGGATGGCTACACCTTC
TRBV5-1	-	TRBJ1-2	-	CASSLTLSGDYGYTF	TGCGCCAGCAGCTTGACCTTGAGCGGGGACTATGGCTACACCTTC
TRBV19	-	TRBJ1-5	-	CASSIIGTTATQPQHF	TGTGCCAGTAGTATTATCGGCACCACCGCAACTCAGCCCCAGCATTTT
TRBV25-1	TRBD1	TRBJ2-1	few	CASSEYDRVNYNEQFF	TGTGCCAGCAGTGAATATGACAGGGTAAATTACAATGAGCAGTTCTTC
TRBV30	TRBD2	TRBJ2-2	-	CAWELAGVTGELFF	TGTGCCTGGGAGCTAGCGGGGGTGACCGGGGAGCTGTTTTTT
TRBV7-2	-	TRBJ1-5	-	CASSYDGGNQPQHF	TGTGCCAGCAGCTACGACGGCGGCAATCAGCCCCAGCATTTT
TRBV23-1	-	TRBJ2-6	-	CASSQEQPSSGANVLTF	TGCGCCAGCAGTCAAGAGCAGCCCAGCTCTGGGGCCAACGTCCTGACTTTC
TRBV21-1	-	TRBJ1-1	few	CASSSRTGPMNTEAFF	TGTGCCAGCAGCAGTCGAACAGGCCCAATGAACACTGAAGCTTTCTTT
TRBV6-6	-	TRBJ2-2	-	CASSHGTGELFF	TGTGCCAGCAGCCATGGCACCGGGGAGCTGTTTTTT
TRBV5-1	-	TRBJ1-5	-	CASSPVGGGLNQPQHF	TGCGCCAGCAGCCCAGTGGGGGGCGGCTTAAATCAGCCCCAGCATTTT
TRBV18	-	TRBJ2-5	-	CASSGETQYF	TGTGCCAGCTCAGGGGAGACCCAGTACTTC
TRBV3-1/TRBV3-2	-	TRBJ2-5	once	CASSQDGETQYF	TGTGCCAGCAGCCAAGATGGAGAGACCCAGTACTTC
TRBV15	TRBD2	TRBJ2-3	-	CATKAGGSTDTQYF	TGTGCCACTAAAGCGGGGGGTAGCACAGATACGCAGTATTTT
TRBV6-5	TRBD1	TRBJ1-1	-	CASIDSGQSTEAFF	TGTGCCAGCATCGACTCGGGACAGTCCACTGAAGCTTTCTTT
TRBV7-3	-	TRBJ1-1	once	CASRRDGDVDTEAFF	TGTGCCAGCAGGCGGGACGGGGACGTCGACACTGAAGCTTTCTTT
TRBV6-4	TRBD1	TRBJ1-5	few	CASSSTGNNQPQHF	TGTGCCAGCAGTTCGACAGGGAATAATCAGCCCCAGCATTTT
TRBV19	TRBD1	TRBJ1-4	-	CASSTTGERPEKLFF	TGTGCCAGTAGTACGACAGGGGAACGGCCTGAAAAACTGTTTTTT
TRBV6-1	TRBD1	TRBJ2-1	-	CASSDGTGGNDEQFF	TGTGCCAGCAGTGATGGGACAGGGGGTAATGATGAGCAGTTCTTC
TRBV11-1	-	TRBJ1-5	-	CASSSDGNQPQHF	TGTGCCAGCAGCTCCGACGGGAATCAGCCCCAGCATTTT
TRBV29-1	TRBD2	TRBJ2-5	-	CSVAQTGGGLAGGPEETQYF	TGCAGCGTTGCACAAACAGGGGGCGGACTAGCGGGGGGGCCGGAGGAGACCCAGTACTTC
TRBV13	TRBD1	TRBJ1-6	-	CASSLTGDNSPLHF	TGTGCCAGCAGCCTGACAGGGGATAATTCACCCCTCCACTTT
TRBV7-2	TRBD2	TRBJ2-5	-	CASSFYGTSDETQYF	TGTGCCAGCAGCTTCTATGGGACTAGCGATGAGACCCAGTACTTC
TRBV6-4	TRBD1	TRBJ1-2	-	CASSVGQGTNYGYTF	TGTGCCAGCAGTGTTGGACAGGGGACAAACTATGGCTACACCTTC
TRBV6-4	TRBD2	TRBJ2-2	-	CASSVLAGGSNTGELFF	TGTGCCAGCAGTGTACTAGCGGGGGGATCGAACACCGGGGAGCTGTTTTTT
TRBV7-3	TRBD2	TRBJ2-2	-	CASAPRSAGGRGGELFF	TGTGCCAGCGCCCCGCGTTCGGCGGGGGGCCGGGGCGGGGAGCTGTTTTTT
TRBV6-2/TRBV6-3	-	TRBJ2-3	-	CASSKEPWRGLPDTQYF	TGTGCCAGCAGTAAGGAACCGTGGAGGGGCCTACCAGATACGCAGTATTTT
TRBV5-1	-	TRBJ1-2	-	CASSFDGTYGYTF	TGCGCCAGCAGCTTCGACGGGACGTATGGCTACACCTTC
TRBV10-2	-	TRBJ1-2	-	CASTSGQTRGYTF	TGCGCCAGCACTTCGGGACAAACGCGTGGCTACACCTTC
TRBV12-3/TRBV12-4	TRBD1	TRBJ1-2	-	CASRGQGRAGYTF	TGTGCCAGCAGGGGACAGGGGCGAGCAGGCTACACCTTC
TRBV19	TRBD2	TRBJ2-3	-	CASSRTSGVSTDTQYF	TGTGCCAGTAGTAGGACTAGCGGGGTTTCCACAGATACGCAGTATTTT
TRBV19	-	TRBJ1-2	-	CASSIAPGTYGYTF	TGTGCCAGTAGTATAGCCCCCGGAACCTATGGCTACACCTTC
TRBV2	-	TRBJ1-1	once	CASSERSFGVNTEAFF	TGTGCCAGCAGTGAGCGATCGTTCGGGGTGAACACTGAAGCTTTCTTT
TRBV5-6	TRBD2	TRBJ2-3	-	CASSLDSGGTSTDTQYF	TGTGCCAGCAGCTTGGATAGCGGGGGAACTAGCACAGATACGCAGTATTTT
TRBV6-1	-	TRBJ1-5	-	CASSEAGLNNQPQHF	TGTGCCAGCAGTGAAGCGGGACTGAACAATCAGCCCCAGCATTTT
TRBV28	TRBD2	TRBJ2-5	-	CASSFSSGATGTQYF	TGTGCCAGCAGTTTTTCTAGCGGGGCCACGGGGACCCAGTACTTC
TRBV9	TRBD2	TRBJ2-2	-	CASTKRPGGSGELFF	TGTGCCAGCACCAAGCGGCCGGGGGGATCCGGGGAGCTGTTTTTT
TRBV4-3	TRBD1	TRBJ2-1	-	CASSQETGGNEQFF	TGCGCCAGCAGCCAAGAGACAGGGGGCAATGAGCAGTTCTTC
TRBV30	TRBD2	TRBJ2-3	-	CAWSVLGGGREDTQYF	TGTGCCTGGAGTGTACTTGGCGGGGGGCGTGAAGATACGCAGTATTTT
TRBV10-3	-	TRBJ1-1	-	CAISESEKEAFF	TGTGCCATCAGTGAGTCAGAGAAGGAAGCTTTCTTT
TRBV2	-	TRBJ1-2	-	CASSEESGGNGYTF	TGTGCCAGCAGTGAAGAATCAGGCGGGAATGGCTACACCTTC
TRBV5-1	-	TRBJ1-1	-	CASSLDRPGKTEAFF	TGCGCCAGCAGCTTGGATCGGCCAGGGAAGACTGAAGCTTTCTTT
TRBV24-1	-	TRBJ2-5	-	CATSDFKETQYF	TGTGCCACCAGTGATTTTAAGGAGACCCAGTACTTC
TRBV2	-	TRBJ2-3	-	CASRADRTSTDTQYF	TGTGCCAGCAGAGCGGACAGAACTAGCACAGATACGCAGTATTTT
TRBV30	TRBD2	TRBJ2-3	-	CACTSGDTDTQYF	TGTGCCTGTACTAGCGGGGACACAGATACGCAGTATTTT
TRBV5-1	-	TRBJ2-5	-	CASSFTGAEETQYF	TGCGCCAGCAGCTTTACAGGAGCCGAAGAGACCCAGTACTTC
TRBV7-9	-	TRBJ2-3	few	CASSRGTLSTDTQYF	TGTGCCAGCAGCCGCGGGACTCTTAGCACAGATACGCAGTATTTT